This T cell receptor (beta chain) emerged from a study of blood T cell repertoires in COVID-19. Study details: The United States, Italy and Spain supplied acute and convalescent COVID-19 samples.

Sequencing was performed with immunoSEQ multiplex PCR; in TCRdb, only in-frame clones are kept and a portion is missing. The sample has just over 300,000 clones; 85% to 90% are singletons. Clinical history as reported by participants underpinned cohort assignment. V was cut by 3 bases and J by 9 bases, with 9 bases left in between. Per germline, CDR1 ENHRY and CDR2 SYGVKD. The length of the CDR3 is 13 residues. This sequence originates from a man younger than 45 who had recovered from COVID-19. This sequence joins TRBV10-3 and TRBJ1-6; D unresolved. The source material was PBMCs or T cells enriched from blood (not recorded which). This chain's CDR3 is CAISEQPRSPLHF. The CDR3 DNA is TGTGCCATCAGTGAACAGCCCCGTTCACCCCTCCACTTT.